Below, 26 T cell receptor beta chains from the same sample are listed, as sequenced in a study of read filtering for tumor transcriptome and immune sequencing (dated by TCRdb to the early 2020s). These reads were obtained on an Illumina HiSeq 4000. Starting from 400 to 450 ng RNA, TCR libraries were constructed with the Immunoverse kit using molecular barcoded adaptors that cover the alpha/delta and beta/gamma chains. The public sequencing data were trimmed at Q25 with fastp and processed into clonotypes with MiXCR by TCRdb, which kept only in-frame beta chains. Rows matching on CDR3 protein sequence are summarized as one entry with the most common DNA and genes. The table for this sample lists around 26,000 distinct CDR3 sequences; roughly 14% of them were counted only once. The ten largest account for roughly 44% of the sample. Sample: a population of CD138-negative cells sorted from bone marrow. Interpreted using the paper, the cell subset or site label stands for: bone marrow mononuclear cells depleted of CD138+ plasma/myeloma cells by negative magnetic selection. The receptors derive from a donor at least 40 years old with multiple myeloma.

As concerns this clonotype: A single base separates this from a much larger clone, so it may be a read error. The chain is built from TRBV29-1 and TRBJ2-3; D is ambiguous. Germline V gives CDR1 SQVTM, CDR2 ANQGSEA. The length of the CDR3 is 15 residues. The DNA of the CDR3 is TGCAGCGTTGAAGGCGGACGCCGCAGCACAGATACGCGGTATTTT. Its translation is CSVEGGRRSTDTRYF.

This clonotype was recorded many times. The V and J genes are TRBV7-9 and TRBJ2-7, with D possibly TRBD2 on 6 matching bases. Between the trimmed V and J ends, which lost 5 bases and 6 bases, there was a span of 8 bases. The CDR3 covers 11 residues. Germline V gene lookup returns CDR1 SEHNR and CDR2 FQNEAQ (reference sequence). CDR3 amino acids: CASSQAGEQYF. In nucleotides, the CDR3 is TGTGCCAGCAGCCAAGCGGGCGAGCAGTACTTC.

Note on this clonotype: A read error may be the cause here, since a much bigger clone is one base away. The J gene is TRBJ2-3, the V gene TRBV6-2 or TRBV6-3; D is undetermined. Germline values: CDR1 MNHEY, CDR2 SVGEGT. The CDR3 is 12 amino acids. Here the CDR3 reads CASSWRPDTLYF. The CDR3 DNA follows: TGTGCCAGCAGTTGGAGACCAGATACGCTGTATTTT.

In this sample, this clonotype turned up many times. The CDR3 nucleotides are TGCGCCAGCAGCTTGGGCGATAGGCATGAGCAGTTCTTC. As protein: CASSLGDRHEQFF. The V and J genes are TRBV5-1 and TRBJ2-1, with D uncertain. The CDR3 runs to 13 residues. V was shortened by 0 bases and J by 8 bases, with 9 bases between the two germline ends. Germline V lookup: CDR1 SGHRS, CDR2 YFSETQ.

Concerning this clonotype: Only one base separates this from a far larger clonotype, so it likely reflects a read error. The chain joins TRBV11-2 to TRBJ2-1; tentatively, D is TRBD2 (5 bases). Germline assignment: CDR1 SGHAT and CDR2 FQNNGV. This CDR3 contains 13 residues. Trimming left V 5 bases short and J 10 bases short, with 15 bases between. CDR3 coding DNA: TGTGCCAGCAGCCACTCGTCTAGCCACGAGCAGTTCTTC. Translated, it gives CASSHSSSHEQFF.

In this sample, this clonotype turned up many times. In nucleotides, the CDR3 is TGTGCCACCAGTCTAAGCGGGAGCGGCTACAATGAGCAGTTCTTC. Its translation is CATSLSGSGYNEQFF. This sequence joins TRBV24-1 and TRBJ2-1; 8 positions agree with TRBD2. Looked up from germline, CDR1 is KGHDR and CDR2 is SFDVKD. J was trimmed by 3 bases and V by 6 bases; bases with no gene match: 6. CDR3 length: 15 amino acids.

This clonotype has at least ten counts. This chain joins TRBV25-1 and TRBJ1-1; D gene unclear. This CDR3 spans 14 amino acids. V lost 4 bases and J 4 bases, leaving 13 bases between the germline ends. Germline CDR1 MGHDK, CDR2 SYGVNS. The CDR3 region is CASSGAARITEAFF. For the CDR3, the DNA is TGTGCCAGCAGTGGGGCGGCGCGAATCACTGAAGCTTTCTTT. Combining the CDR3 with reference TRBV25-1 and TRBJ1-1 gives the whole variable domain EADIYQTPRYLVIGTGKKITLECSQTMGHDKMYWYQQDPGMELHLIHYSYGVNSTEKGDLSSESTVSRIRTEHFPLTLESARPSHTSQYLCASSGAARITEAFFGQGTRLTVV.

This sequence joins TRBV29-1 and TRBJ2-5; the D is unclear. The V gene lost 0 bases and the J gene lost 1 base, with 9 bases spanning the gap. The CDR3 contains 14 residues. Germline-derived CDR1 and CDR2 are SQVTM and ANQGSEA. The CDR3 loop reads CSVEDPRFQETQYF. In DNA, the CDR3 is TGCAGCGTTGAAGATCCGAGATTCCAAGAGACCCAGTACTTC.

This clonotype was seen many times. The CDR3, as DNA: TGCAGCTTCGGAAACGGGGCGGGAGATACGCAGTATTTT. It translates to CSFGNGAGDTQYF. The chain recombines TRBV29-1 with TRBJ2-3, with D perhaps matching TRBD1 or TRBD2 (5 bases each). Trimming took 8 bases from V and 5 from J, leaving 17 bases between them. Germline CDR1 is SQVTM and CDR2 is ANQGSEA. CDR3 length: 13 amino acids.

This clonotype was counted only a few times. The rearrangement joins TRBV12-3 or TRBV12-4 to TRBJ2-3; the D is unclear. The CDR3 covers 15 residues. Trimming cost V 0 bases and J 7 bases, with 14 bases left between them. The CDR3 region has the DNA TGTGCCAGCAGTTTAGCCCCGTGGGGTACCCATACGCAGTATTTT. Protein product: CASSLAPWGTHTQYF.

This clonotype was seen many times. The V and J genes are TRBV19 and TRBJ2-3, with no clear D. The V gene's germline CDR1 is LNHDA and CDR2 SQIVND (reference sequence). There are 15 residues in the CDR3. The V end lost 1 base, the J end lost 2 bases, and 10 bases lay between the germline ends. CDR3 sequence: CASSIGQAFTDTQYF. CDR3 sequence (DNA): TGTGCCAGTAGTATAGGCCAGGCCTTCACAGATACGCAGTATTTT. Full variable domain (rest looked up from reference TRBV19 and TRBJ2-3): DGGITQSPKYLFRKEGQNVTLSCEQNLNHDAMYWYRQDPGQGLRLIYYSQIVNDFQKGDIAEGYSVSREKKESFPLTVTSAQKNPTAFYLCASSIGQAFTDTQYFGPGTRLTVL.

This clonotype has ten or more counts. V gene TRBV29-1 combines with J gene TRBJ2-7, with D maybe TRBD2 (5 bases). Germline CDR1 is SQVTM and CDR2 is ANQGSEA. This CDR3 spans 12 amino acids. Trimming left V 6 bases short and J 5 bases short, with 14 bases between. The CDR3 reads CSVRTGVHEQYF. The CDR3 region has the DNA TGCAGCGTCCGGACTGGGGTCCACGAGCAGTACTTC.

This clonotype showed up many times. V usage is TRBV6-6 and J usage is TRBJ1-1; no reliable D call. Germline loops: CDR1 MNHNY, CDR2 SVGAGI (reference sequence). Deletions cut 8 bases from V and 0 bases from J, with 10 bases between. The CDR3 runs to 13 residues. The CDR3 is CASRAAMNTEAFF. The CDR3, as DNA: TGTGCCAGCCGGGCAGCGATGAACACTGAAGCTTTCTTT.

This clonotype was recorded at least ten times. The gene calls are TRBV7-9 and TRBJ1-1; D is undetermined. Trimming left V 1 base short and J 1 base short, with 10 bases between. The CDR3 sequence is 15 residues long. The germline V gene has CDR1 SEHNR and CDR2 FQNEAQ (reference sequence). The CDR3 region has the DNA TGTGCCAGCAGCTTAGGGGCCAGGCAGAACACTGAAGCTTTCTTT. Its protein product is CASSLGARQNTEAFF.

In regard to this clonotype: A far larger clone is a single base away, which makes a read error likely. V usage is TRBV18 and J usage is TRBJ2-7; D might be TRBD2 (5 bases). Germline V gene data show CDR1 as KGHSH and CDR2 as LQKENI. Deletions cut 0 bases from V and 7 bases from J, with 16 bases between. This CDR3 comprises 15 residues. The CDR3 reads CASSPPGSAYNEQYF. The CDR3 DNA sequence: TGTGCCAGCTCACCACCGGGGAGTGCCTACAATGAGCAGTACTTC.

In its sample, this clonotype was seen many times. V usage is TRBV20-1 and J usage is TRBJ2-7, with D possibly being TRBD1 (6 bases). Per the germline V gene, CDR1 is DFQATT and CDR2 is SNEGSKA (reference sequence). V shed 6 bases and J shed 6 bases, with 15 bases lying between them. CDR3 length: 12 amino acids. Written as DNA, the CDR3 is TGCAGTGCCCCTATCCTAGGGGGCGAGCAGTACTTC. The encoded protein is CSAPILGGEQYF.

This clonotype has a count of ten or more. The chain recombines TRBV5-1 with TRBJ2-1, with 10 positions matching TRBD1. From germline, CDR1 is SGHRS and CDR2 YFSETQ. This CDR3 contains 15 residues. The ends lost 4 bases at V and 5 bases at J; junction bases unmatched: 6. CDR3 loop: CASSPTTGGHNEQFF. DNA of the CDR3: TGCGCCAGCAGCCCCACGACAGGGGGCCACAATGAGCAGTTCTTC.

As for this clonotype: Just one base apart from a much larger clone, this may be a read error. The chain joins TRBV10-3 to TRBJ2-3, with a tentative D call TRBD2 (6 bases). The CDR3 loop spans 14 amino acids. CDR1 ENHRY and CDR2 SYGVKD come from the germline V gene. Trimming left V 6 bases short and J 2 bases short, with 12 bases between. CDR3 DNA sequence: TGTGCCATCAGCTTAAGCGGGCCCACAGATACGCAGTATTTT. Translation: CAISLSGPTDTQYF.

This clonotype showed up just once. Compared with germline, one end of the junction differs, possibly owing to a read error. The chain recombines TRBV20-1 with TRBJ2-3; a weak D match, TRBD1 (5 bases). CDR1 is DFQATT, CDR2 SNEGSKA, per germline (reference sequence). This CDR3 spans 14 amino acids. In DNA, the CDR3 is TGCAGTGCTCAGGGCCTGATCCTCTCAGATACGCAATATTTT. Its translation: CSAQGLILSDTQYF.

In this sample, this clonotype turned up many times. CDR3 loop: CASSGTRPSTDTQYF. CDR3 sequence (DNA): TGTGCCAGCAGTGGGACTCGGCCTAGCACAGATACGCAGTATTTT. The chain employs TRBV6-5 and TRBJ2-3; possibly TRBD2 for D (6 bases). The ends were cut back, 5 bases at V and 0 bases at J, with 12 bases in the middle. This CDR3 is 15 amino acids long. The germline gives CDR1 MNHEY, CDR2 SVGAGI.

This clonotype was observed at least ten times. CDR3 bases: TGTGCCAGCAGCTTAGTAGCGGGAGACACAGATACGCAGTATTTT. Protein product: CASSLVAGDTDTQYF. This chain connects TRBV7-9 to TRBJ2-3, with TRBD2 matching over 9 bases. The CDR3 runs 15 residues. Germline V gives CDR1 SEHNR, CDR2 FQNEAQ (reference sequence). V gave up 1 base and J gave up 2 bases; unmatched junction bases: 1.

The gene calls are TRBV12-3 or TRBV12-4 and TRBJ2-4, with TRBD1 matching 7 bases. Trimming removed 7 bases from V and 2 bases from J; junction bases left unmatched: 5. The CDR3 runs to 14 residues. The CDR3 DNA reads TGTGCCAGCACTAGGGACAGACCCAAAAACATTCAGTACTTC. Translation: CASTRDRPKNIQYF.

This clonotype was seen ten or more times. The CDR3 loop reads CASSSGSGGAPQYF. CDR3 in DNA: TGTGCCAGCAGCTCAGGAAGTGGGGGGGCCCCCCAGTACTTC. This sequence joins TRBV11-2 and TRBJ2-5; D is perhaps TRBD2 (7 bases). Germline CDR1 is SGHAT and CDR2 is FQNNGV. There are 14 residues in the CDR3. The germline V and J ends were trimmed by 4 bases and 9 bases, with 18 bases remaining between them. The variable domain in full, completed from reference TRBV11-2 and TRBJ2-5, reads EAGVAQSPRYKIIEKRQSVAFWCNPISGHATLYWYQQILGQGPKLLIQFQNNGVVDDSQLPKDRFSAERLKGVDSTLKIQPAKLEDSAVYLCASSSGSGGAPQYFGPGTRLLVL.

The table lists this clonotype with many counts. The chain uses TRBV28 and TRBJ2-5; 7 bases align to TRBD1. V shed 5 bases, J shed 3 bases, and the junction held 6 bases outside the gene matches. The CDR3 loop spans 14 amino acids. Germline values: CDR1 MDHEN, CDR2 SYDVKM. CDR3 sequence: CASSEGTVEETQYF. Here the CDR3 DNA reads TGTGCCAGCAGTGAAGGGACAGTGGAAGAGACCCAGTACTTC.

This clonotype has ten or more counts. The V and J genes are TRBV2 and TRBJ1-2, with TRBD1 matching over 12 bases. Germline-derived CDR1 and CDR2 are SNHLY and FYNNEI. Germline trimming cut 7 bases from V and 8 bases from J; bases unmatched to any gene: 8. CDR3 size: 14 residues. Written as DNA, the CDR3 is TGTGCCAGCACCCCCGGGACAGGGGGCTGGGGCTACACCTTC. This codes for CASTPGTGGWGYTF. Full variable domain (missing parts from reference TRBV2 and TRBJ1-2): EPEVTQTPSHQVTQMGQEVILRCVPISNHLYFYWYRQILGQKVEFLVSFYNNEISEKSEIFDDQFSVERPDGSNFTLKIRSTKLEDSAMYFCASTPGTGGWGYTFGSGTRLTVV.

This clonotype was detected many times. This chain links TRBV6-1 with TRBJ2-1; perhaps TRBD1 as D (5 bases). The germline gives CDR1 MNHNS, CDR2 SASEGT. The CDR3 contains 14 residues. Trimming took off 0 bases at V and 7 bases at J, with 10 bases between the two ends. The CDR3 spells CASSEAGQINEQFF. CDR3 nucleotides: TGTGCCAGCAGTGAAGCGGGGCAAATAAATGAGCAGTTCTTC.